The source of this T cell receptor beta chain is a study of blood T cell repertoires in COVID-19. Study overall: Samples of COVID-19 (acute and convalescent) were obtained from the United States, Italy and Spain. T cells, B-cell-depleted T cells, or PBMCs supplied cDNA or gDNA.

Categorization into cohorts depended on clinical history that participants reported. Source study methods: Quantification of nucleated cells was approximated via reference gene primer amplification. Clones were sequenced by immunoSEQ multiplex PCR, and TCRdb holds only the in-frame ones, with some missing. Clone size and the V and J calls come from that table; the DNA yielded D and trimming. The sample records more than 250,000 clones, 70% to 90% being singletons. The CDR3 contains 14 residues. V was shortened by 0 bases and J by 6 bases, with 10 bases between the two germline ends. Germline CDR1 SGHRS, CDR2 YFSETQ.

This rearrangement joins TRBV5-1 to TRBJ2-1; possible D gene TRBD1, 7 bases. The sequenced material came from PBMCs or T cells enriched from blood (not recorded which). This clonotype was obtained from a young woman who had recovered from COVID-19. The CDR3 loop is CASSLGQGLNEQFF. In nucleotides, the CDR3 is TGCGCCAGCAGCTTGGGACAGGGACTCAATGAGCAGTTCTTC.